This T cell receptor beta chain was sequenced for a study of T cell changes during pregnancy in multiple sclerosis (dated by TCRdb to between 2019 and 2020). As for the study more broadly: The study examined how the T cell repertoire changed over the course of pregnancy in women with multiple sclerosis.

This clone was counted once. There is no known antigen for this receptor. No quality values exist for individual bases; no much larger clone is one base distant. From the germline V gene, CDR1 is MGHDK and CDR2 is SYGVNS. From the cysteine up to the phenylalanine, the CDR3 has a length of 17 residues. Of all the DNA, just the CDR3 is kept, 51 bases in frame from base 1. V was cut back by 2 bases and J by 0 bases, leaving a gap of 16 bases between them. The method behind the library was the immunoSEQ multiplex PCR assay. TCRdb limited this immuneACCESS table to in-frame rearrangements with V and J called. A share of clones is missing; checked studies link under half to unresolved V genes, and the rest is unexplained. In this sample the table shows some 40,000 clones, about 90% of which occur a single time. The ten largest clonotypes hold about 0.6% of the sample.

The sequencing used CD4+ T cells from peripheral blood mononuclear cells, collected in the second trimester of pregnancy. The sequence came from a female donor with multiple sclerosis, enrolled in a pregnancy study. The chain was built from TRBV25-1 and TRBJ1-1, with no reliable assignment of the D segment. DNA sequence: TGTGCCAGCAGTGAACTTCGGGCGGGTACATTGAACACTGAAGCTTTCTTT. This encodes CASSELRAGTLNTEAFF. Reference TRBV25-1 and TRBJ1-1 genes cover what lies past the CDR3, so the full variable domain is EADIYQTPRYLVIGTGKKITLECSQTMGHDKMYWYQQDPGMELHLIHYSYGVNSTEKGDLSSESTVSRIRTEHFPLTLESARPSHTSQYLCASSELRAGTLNTEAFFGQGTRLTVV.